This T cell receptor (beta chain) was recovered during a study of blood T cell repertoires in COVID-19. At the level of the study: The origin of the acute and convalescent COVID-19 samples was the United States, Italy and Spain. In each case, the material was cDNA or gDNA derived from T cells, B-cell-depleted T cells, or PBMCs.

The assay was immunoSEQ multiplex PCR, and TCRdb's table has in-frame clones only and misses some. This table holds some 120,000 clones, approximately 85% found once. Germline-derived CDR1 and CDR2 are SGHRS and YFSETQ. V shed 0 bases and J shed 4 bases, with 14 bases lying between them. The CDR3 is made up of 16 amino acids. The specimen sequenced was peripheral blood. The rearrangement uses TRBV5-1 and TRBJ2-1, with D perhaps matching TRBD2 (6 bases). This clonotype originated in a human donor in a cohort sampled during active COVID-19. The CDR3 loop reads CASSLGRSGEYNEQFF. DNA for the CDR3: TGCGCCAGCAGCTTGGGACGGTCGGGAGAGTACAATGAGCAGTTCTTC.